These 18 T cell receptor beta chains came from one sample sequenced in a study of T cell clonality in common variable immunodeficiency. Clones were sequenced by immunoSEQ multiplex PCR, and TCRdb holds only the in-frame ones, with some missing. The record shows tens of thousands of clones for this sample, with no singletons present. Sample: peripheral blood mononuclear cells. Receptors originate from a person aged 18-70 years in good health.

This clone has a count of ten or more. One end of the junction varies from germline; a read error may be responsible. The missing CDR3 end, 3 residues past where the read stops, is filled in from the germline J gene. Other DNA variants within this sample encode the same CDR3. The chain couples TRBV7-2 to TRBJ2-5, with TRBD1 identical over 9 bases. The CDR3 totals 14 residues. Germline CDR1 reads SGHTA; CDR2 reads FQGNSA. CDR3 DNA, as far as it was read: TGCGCCAGCAGGAGACAGGGGGGACGGGAGACC. It yields the protein CASRRQGGRET. The entire CDR3 reads CASRRQGGRETQYF.

This clone was counted many times. Sequencing ends 3 residues short of the CDR3 end; the germline J gene provides the rest. This chain connects TRBV5-1 to TRBJ1-3; TRBD1 aligns across 7 bases. The trim removed 4 bases at V and 2 bases at J, leaving 3 bases unmatched. The CDR3 runs to 14 residues. Looked up from germline, CDR1 is SGHRS and CDR2 is YFSETQ. The part of the CDR3 DNA that was read is TGCGCCAGCAGCCCGACAGGGACTGGAAACACC. Encoded protein: CASSPTGTGNT. From start to end, the CDR3 is CASSPTGTGNTIYF.

This clone was observed at least ten times. The read comes to an end 3 residues before the CDR3 does, leaving the germline J gene to fill in the end. The rearrangement links TRBV5-1 to TRBJ2-3; D possibly corresponds to TRBD2 (5 bases). Germline values: CDR1 SGHRS, CDR2 YFSETQ. CDR3 length equals 16 residues. Trimming took off 4 bases at V and 6 bases at J, with 21 bases between the two ends. The CDR3 bases that were read are TGCGCCAGCAGCCTGTCGCGGGCCTCACAGTCGGATACG. This sequence encodes CASSLSRASQSDT. The whole CDR3 sequence reads CASSLSRASQSDTQYF.

There are many counts of this clone. From the germline J gene comes the end of the CDR3, since the read stops 3 residues before it. The J gene is TRBJ1-1, the V gene TRBV5-1; D gene uncertain. CDR3 length: 14 amino acids. V shed 4 bases and J shed 5 bases, with 15 bases lying between them. Per germline, CDR1 SGHRS and CDR2 YFSETQ. The CDR3 reads CASSASAFRTEAFF. CDR3 bases read: TGCGCCAGCAGCGCCTCGGCTTTCAGGACTGAA. Filled out from reference TRBV5-1 and TRBJ1-1, the complete variable domain reads KAGVTQTPRYLIKTRGQQVTLSCSPISGHRSVSWYQQTPGQGLQFLFEYFSETQRNKGNFPGRFSGRQFSNSRSEMNVSTLELGDSALYLCASSASAFRTEAFFGQGTRLTVV.

This clone was seen ten or more times. The DNA ends 3 residues before the CDR3 does, and the rest of the CDR3 is filled in from the germline J gene. The chain links TRBV7-2 to TRBJ2-5; TRBD2 agrees at 8 bases. V shed 7 bases, J shed 0 bases, and the junction held 7 bases outside the gene matches. The CDR3 length is 15 residues. CDR1 is SGHTA, CDR2 FQGNSA, per germline. CDR3 DNA, as far as it was read: TGTGCCAGCACCCCAAGTAGCGGGAACCAAGAGACC. Protein sequence: CASTPSSGNQET. The full CDR3 protein is CASTPSSGNQETQYF.

This clone was seen ten or more times. The read stops 3 residues short of the end of the CDR3; the missing end is completed from the germline J gene. The chain carries TRBV7-2 and TRBJ1-2, with 9 bases that match TRBD1. Germline loops: CDR1 SGHTA, CDR2 FQGNSA. Trimming at V came to 6 bases and at J to 5 bases, leaving 7 bases not matched to a gene. The CDR3 contains 14 residues. CDR3 DNA, as far as it was read: TGTGCCAGCAGGAGGACCGGGACAGGGTATGGC. As protein: CASRRTGTGYG. The full CDR3 reads CASRRTGTGYGYTF. Using reference TRBV7-2 and TRBJ1-2 for the parts outside the CDR3, the full variable domain is GAGVSQSPSNKVTEKGKDVELRCDPISGHTALYWYRQSLGQGLEFLIYFQGNSAPDKSGLPSDRFSAERTGGSVSTLTIQRTQQEDSAVYLCASRRTGTGYGYTFGSGTRLTVV.

This clone appeared many times. The sequence runs out 3 residues before the end of the CDR3; the remainder is reconstructed from the germline J gene. The V and J genes are TRBV30 and TRBJ2-7; no definite D call. V lost 3 bases and J 3 bases, leaving 6 bases between the germline ends. The CDR3 sequence is 11 residues long. The V gene's germline CDR1 is GTSNPN and CDR2 SVGIG (reference sequence). The CDR3 protein is CAWRHSYEQYF. Partial CDR3 DNA: TGTGCCTGGAGACACAGCTACGAG.

This clone was detected ten times or more. Read sequence stops 3 residues before the CDR3 end, and the germline J gene provides the missing end. The gene calls are TRBV19 and TRBJ1-5; perhaps TRBD1 as D (6 bases). The V gene's germline CDR1 is LNHDA and CDR2 SQIVND (reference sequence). The V and J ends lost 9 bases and 4 bases respectively, with 19 bases between them. The CDR3 is made up of 15 amino acids. CDR3 sequence: CASLLSGTLNQPQHF. Incomplete CDR3 DNA: TGTGCCAGCTTACTTTCCGGGACACTGAATCAGCCC.

This clone was counted many times. The read comes to an end 3 residues before the CDR3 does, leaving the germline J gene to fill in the end. The V call is TRBV18, the J call TRBJ2-1; 12 bases align to TRBD2. The CDR3 loop spans 17 amino acids. CDR1 and CDR2 (germline): KGHSH, LQKENI. Trimming took 3 bases from V and 5 from J; bases not matched to a gene: 8. CDR3 bases read: TGTGCCAGCTCACCCCTCGCTAGCGGGAGGGTTAACAATGAG. As protein: CASSPLASGRVNNE. The CDR3 reads in full as CASSPLASGRVNNEQFF.

In this sample, this clone turned up many times. The CDR3 extends 3 residues past the end of the read, so its final part is completed from the germline J gene. The chain recombines TRBV10-3 with TRBJ1-1, with TRBD1 matching 7 bases. The germline V gene has CDR1 ENHRY and CDR2 SYGVKD. This CDR3 comprises 15 residues. The junction had 14 bases not matched to a gene; V was cut back by 8 bases and J by 5 bases. The CDR3 DNA, read in part, is TGTGCCATCGAGGGCAGACAGGGCGATGGGACTGAA. It translates to CAIEGRQGDGTE. The entire CDR3 is CAIEGRQGDGTEAFF.

Ten or more counts support this clone. The CDR3 goes on 3 residues after the read ends, and that part is filled in from the germline J gene. The chain employs TRBV20-1 and TRBJ1-5; D ambiguous. Trimming cost V 3 bases and J 5 bases, with 8 bases left between them. The CDR3 length is 12 residues. Germline V gene sequence: CDR1 DFQATT, CDR2 SNEGSKA (reference sequence). CDR3 in amino acids: CSASRGDQPQHF. The CDR3 DNA, read in part, is TGCAGTGCTAGTCGCGGGGATCAGCCC.

This clone was recorded at least ten times. Read data end 3 residues before the CDR3 end; the end is taken from the germline J gene. The chain employs TRBV12-3 or TRBV12-4 and TRBJ2-7; D ambiguous. V was pared by 6 bases and J by 2 bases, with 14 bases between. The CDR3 consists of 14 residues. The CDR3 sequence: CASSPQKPPYEQYF. CDR3 DNA (partial): TGTGCCAGCAGCCCACAGAAGCCCCCCTACGAG.

This clone was observed at least ten times. The observed sequence ends 3 residues before the CDR3 terminus, with the missing tail filled in from the germline J gene. The V gene is TRBV5-8, the J gene TRBJ2-3, with 9 bases aligning to TRBD1. CDR3 length: 15 residues. V was clipped by 3 bases and J by 4 bases; unmatched bases: 6. Germline lookup yields CDR1 SGHTS and CDR2 YDEGEE. The chain's CDR3 is CASSSTGGSADTQYF. The CDR3 bases that were read are TGTGCCAGCAGCTCAACAGGGGGCAGCGCAGATACG.

This clone has a count of ten or more. The read ends 3 residues shy of where the CDR3 ends; the end is completed using the germline J gene. This sequence joins TRBV4-1 and TRBJ1-2; D may be TRBD1 (6 bases). The ends were cut back, 3 bases at V and 0 bases at J, with 20 bases in the middle. The CDR3 is made up of 18 amino acids. Germline V gene sequence: CDR1 MGHRA, CDR2 YSYEKL. Incomplete CDR3 DNA: TGCGCCAGCAGCCACGATCCGGACGGGACACTCGCTAACTATGGC. It specifies CASSHDPDGTLANYG. The complete CDR3 sequence is CASSHDPDGTLANYGYTF.

The sample holds many counts of this clone. Read data end 3 residues before the CDR3 end; the end is taken from the germline J gene. The chain links TRBV7-6 to TRBJ2-5; 7 bases line up with TRBD2. Looked up from germline, CDR1 is SGHVS and CDR2 is FNYEAQ. Trimming cost V 1 base and J 2 bases; bases outside gene matches: 4. This CDR3 spans 15 amino acids. The sequenced part of the CDR3 DNA is TGTGCCAGCAGCTTAGGCCCGGGGGGACAAGAGACC. Residues: CASSLGPGGQET. The CDR3 in its entirety is CASSLGPGGQETQYF.

This clone came up many times. The sequence runs out 3 residues before the end of the CDR3; the remainder is reconstructed from the germline J gene. This chain links TRBV7-9 with TRBJ1-2; D is ambiguous. The CDR3 has 14 residues. The germline V gene has CDR1 SEHNR and CDR2 FQNEAQ (reference sequence). The V end lost 1 base, the J end lost 7 bases, and 13 bases lay between the germline ends. The CDR3 loop reads CASSLGSEKFGYTF. The sequenced part of the CDR3 DNA is TGTGCCAGCAGCTTAGGTAGTGAGAAGTTTGGC. Full variable domain (rest looked up from reference TRBV7-9 and TRBJ1-2): DTGVSQNPRHKITKRGQNVTFRCDPISEHNRLYWYRQTLGQGPEFLTYFQNEAQLEKSRLLSDRFSAERPKGSFSTLEIQRTEQGDSAMYLCASSLGSEKFGYTFGSGTRLTVV.

This clone has a count of ten or more. From the germline J gene comes the end of the CDR3, since the read stops 3 residues before it. The V gene is TRBV5-1, the J gene TRBJ2-1, with D unclear. The CDR3 length is 15 residues. V lost 2 bases to trimming and J lost 0 bases, with 9 bases between them. The germline CDR1 and CDR2 sequences are SGHRS and YFSETQ. The sequenced CDR3 bases are TGCGCCAGCAGCTTAGTACATAACTCCTACAATGAG. Translation: CASSLVHNSYNE. The full CDR3 protein reads CASSLVHNSYNEQFF. Together with reference TRBV5-1 and TRBJ2-1, the CDR3 gives the full variable domain: KAGVTQTPRYLIKTRGQQVTLSCSPISGHRSVSWYQQTPGQGLQFLFEYFSETQRNKGNFPGRFSGRQFSNSRSEMNVSTLELGDSALYLCASSLVHNSYNEQFFGPGTRLTVL.

This clone was seen ten or more times. With the read ending 3 residues before the CDR3 end, the germline J gene is used to fill in that end. The chain carries TRBV28 and TRBJ1-2, with D possibly matching TRBD1 (5 bases). The CDR3 is made up of 15 amino acids. CDR1 is MDHEN and CDR2 is SYDVKM in the germline V gene. The chain's CDR3 is CASSFSTQGIGGYTF. CDR3 DNA, as far as it was read: TGTGCCAGCAGTTTTTCAACCCAGGGAATAGGCGGC.